Presented here are 9 T cell receptor beta chains from one specimen sequenced in a study of T cell responses to AZD1222 COVID-19 vaccine. Produced via immunoSEQ multiplex PCR; TCRdb's table is partial and in-frame only. The sample lists 100,000 to 150,000 clones; 70% to 90% were seen once. This specimen was peripheral blood, taken on day 0 of AZD1222 vaccination. The receptors here all came from an adult in good health.

The chain employs TRBV6-1 and TRBJ1-4, with unresolved D. Trimming left V 1 base short and J 6 bases short, with 9 bases between. The CDR3 extends over 14 amino acids. Germline-derived CDR1 and CDR2 are MNHNS and SASEGT. The CDR3 reads CASSEGVNYEKLFF. As DNA, the CDR3 is TGTGCCAGCAGTGAAGGGGTGAACTATGAAAAACTGTTTTTT.

The V gene is TRBV9, the J gene TRBJ1-4, with D possibly matching TRBD1 (6 bases). V lost 0 bases, J lost 7 bases, and 10 bases lay in between. Germline assignment: CDR1 SGDLS and CDR2 YYNGEE. The CDR3 is made up of 14 amino acids. CDR3 DNA: TGTGCCAGCAGCGTAGCCCAGGGGAGTGAAAAACTGTTTTTT. Encoded protein: CASSVAQGSEKLFF.

V usage is TRBV6-4 and J usage is TRBJ1-2; the D is unclear. The V end lost 4 bases, the J end lost 4 bases, and 4 bases lay between the germline ends. The length of the CDR3 is 11 residues. Germline V lookup: CDR1 MRHNA, CDR2 SNTAGT. The CDR3 sequence: CASSGTYGYTF. The CDR3 region has the DNA TGTGCCAGCAGTGGAACCTATGGCTACACCTTC.

The chain combines TRBV24-1 with TRBJ1-2; unclear D gene. V was shortened by 6 bases and J by 4 bases, with 11 bases between the two germline ends. CDR3 length: 13 residues. CDR1 is KGHDR and CDR2 is SFDVKD in the germline V gene. This chain's CDR3 is CATSSGDSYGYTF. CDR3 nucleotides: TGTGCCACCAGTTCGGGAGACTCCTATGGCTACACCTTC.

The chain links TRBV11-2 to TRBJ1-1; unclear D gene. The CDR3 loop spans 13 amino acids. In germline, CDR1 is SGHAT, CDR2 FQNNGV. Trimming took off 0 bases at V and 5 bases at J, with 7 bases between the two ends. CDR3 amino acids: CASSLDLGTEAFF. Written as DNA, the CDR3 is TGTGCCAGCAGCTTAGATCTAGGGACTGAAGCTTTCTTT.

The chain carries TRBV5-1 and TRBJ1-1; D unresolved. Germline V CDR1 and CDR2: SGHRS, YFSETQ. V was shortened by 0 bases and J by 0 bases, with 9 bases between the two germline ends. The CDR3 runs 15 residues. CDR3 coding DNA: TGCGCCAGCAGCTTGGCCGGCACACTGAACACTGAAGCTTTCTTT. Translated, it gives CASSLAGTLNTEAFF.

This clone was recorded only once. The rearrangement joins TRBV27 to TRBJ2-7; 8 nucleotides align to TRBD2. Per the germline V gene, CDR1 is MNHEY and CDR2 is SMNVEV (reference sequence). The CDR3 totals 14 residues. V trimming: 6 bases; J trimming: 0 bases; junction bases outside the gene matches: 4. CDR3 nucleotide sequence: TGTGCCAGCAGGACTAGCGAGAGCTCCTACGAGCAGTACTTC. Translation: CASRTSESSYEQYF.

This chain joins TRBV19 and TRBJ2-6; D may correspond to TRBD1 or TRBD2 (5 bases each). V was clipped by 7 bases and J by 4 bases, with 17 bases between them. This CDR3 has 16 amino acids. Looked up from germline, CDR1 is LNHDA and CDR2 is SQIVND (reference sequence). CDR3 region: CASTGRFLEGANVLTF. The CDR3 DNA reads TGTGCCAGTACGGGACGCTTCCTTGAGGGGGCCAACGTCCTGACTTTC.

V and J are TRBV27 and TRBJ1-3; perhaps TRBD1 as D (5 bases). CDR3 length equals 16 residues. Germline V CDR1 and CDR2: MNHEY, SMNVEV (reference sequence). V shed 2 bases and J shed 2 bases, with 13 bases lying between them. The CDR3 coding sequence is TGTGCCAGCAGTTTACGGGCGGGGACTACTGGAAACACCATATATTTT. Residues: CASSLRAGTTGNTIYF.